The next 2 T cell receptor beta chains were all read from a single sample in a study of blood T cell dynamics during melanoma immunotherapy. Time point defined: week 3, after first cycle of checkpoint inhibitor. Assay: immunoSEQ multiplex PCR; the TCRdb copy retains only in-frame clones and omits some. The sample includes more than 13,000 clones, around 90% of them seen just once. The starting material was blood, obtained from a patient treated with checkpoint blockade. These receptors were collected from a human donor with melanoma.

This rearrangement joins TRBV11-3 to TRBJ1-2; D call uncertain. V shed 4 bases and J shed 3 bases, with 9 bases lying between them. Germline CDR1 SGHNT, CDR2 YENEEA. This CDR3 is built from 13 residues. The CDR3 is CASSSSTDYGYTF. The CDR3 DNA sequence: TGTGCCAGCAGCTCGTCGACGGACTATGGCTACACCTTC.

The chain carries TRBV11-1 and TRBJ2-3; TRBD2 matches 12 bases. Germline CDR1 SGHAT, CDR2 FQDESV (reference sequence). This CDR3 has 18 amino acids. J was trimmed by 0 bases and V by 2 bases; bases with no gene match: 6. CDR3 protein: CASSLSTSGGISTDTQYF. The CDR3 DNA reads TGTGCCAGCAGCTTATCTACTAGCGGGGGGATTAGCACAGATACGCAGTATTTT.